The sample holds many counts of the clone carrying this T cell receptor (beta chain). The antigen is undetermined. The CDR3 covers 14 residues. Germline V CDR1 and CDR2: DFQATT, SNEGSKA (reference sequence). The ends were cut back, 5 bases at V and 1 base at J, with 11 bases in the middle. These data are taken from a study of CD8 T cells in ankylosing spondylitis. Broader study findings: Disease-linked clones reportedly concentrated significantly in matched ankylosing spondylitis synovial fluid. CD8+ by phenotype, disease-linked clones were relatively rare in peripheral blood. Several highly homologous variants formed a TCR beta motif that appeared characteristic of ankylosing spondylitis blood.

By quantitative 5'-RACE with molecular barcodes, the TCR beta libraries were made. Each CDR3 protein gets one entry after TCRdb re-called the 5' RACE reads with MiXCR. In the table there are some 290,000 distinct CDR3 sequences, 15% to 20% of which are singletons. Sequenced: blood, either unsorted or a sorted T cell fraction (not recorded which). The gene calls are TRBV20-1 and TRBJ2-2, with D perhaps TRBD2 (5 bases). The clonotype comes from a male donor with ankylosing spondylitis or in good health (not recorded which). CDR3 residues: CSAHGVGNTGELFF. The DNA of the CDR3 is TGCAGTGCTCACGGGGTTGGGAACACCGGGGAGCTGTTTTTT.